Listed below are T cell receptor beta chains from one sample, sequenced in a study of T cell repertoires in cytomegalovirus infection. TCRdb reprocessed the reads with MiXCR, giving one entry per CDR3 protein. The table shows a few hundred thousand distinct CDR3 sequences, with approximately 40% occurring only once. These TCRs' antigens remain unknown. The sequenced sample was cultured PBMCs, obtained from culture after CMV antigen stimulation. These receptor sequences come from a human donor in good health (CMV status not recorded). Some clones in this sample may be carry-over from other donors' samples. The CDR3 runs from the conserved cysteine through the conserved F or W. The D gene is left open where the match is weak. The listing skips clone size in some rows; elsewhere it reads once, few, many or a size class.

d_call,v_call,j_call,clone_size,cdr3_nt,cdr3_aa
TRBD2,TRBV7-8,TRBJ2-7,NA,TGTGCCAGCAGCCCCCGGGGGGGCCCGACCTACGAGCAGTACTTC,CASSPRGGPTYEQYF
NA,TRBV14,TRBJ2-6,NA,TGTGCCAGCAGCCAAGATGGGGAGCCTGGGGCCAACGTCCTGACTTTC,CASSQDGEPGANVLTF
NA,TRBV7-2,TRBJ1-6,few,TGTGCCAGCAGCTTTTTTTATAATTCACCCCTCCACTTT,CASSFFYNSPLHF
NA,TRBV12-3/TRBV12-4,TRBJ1-1,NA,TGTGCCAGCAGTTTCCCGCCGACACACATCGTTATGAACACTGAAGCTTTCTTT,CASSFPPTHIVMNTEAFF
TRBD2,TRBV10-3,TRBJ2-7,NA,TGTGCCATCAGTGAGTCTGCTAGCGGGAGGAACTACGAGCAGTACTTC,CAISESASGRNYEQYF
TRBD2,TRBV6-5,TRBJ2-5,NA,TGTGCCAGCAGTTCAAGACTAGCGGGGGGGAAGACCCAGTACTTC,CASSSRLAGGKTQYF
TRBD1,TRBV30,TRBJ1-1,few,TGTGCCGGAAGGACAGGGGGGAACACTGAAGCTTTCTTT,CAGRTGGNTEAFF
NA,TRBV28,TRBJ2-7,NA,TGTGCCAGCAGTTCTCGACAGACCATCTCCTACGAGCAGTACTTC,CASSSRQTISYEQYF
TRBD2,TRBV7-2,TRBJ2-1,few,TGTGCCAGCAGCTCCATAGCGGGAGGGCCTCGTAGCGCTCAGTTCTTC,CASSSIAGGPRSAQFF
NA,TRBV6-8,TRBJ2-1,NA,TGTGCCAGCAGACCGTCGTACAATGAGCAGTTCTTC,CASRPSYNEQFF
NA,TRBV4-3,TRBJ1-1,NA,TGCGCCAGCAGCCAAGAAGGGGACACTGAAGCTTTCTTT,CASSQEGDTEAFF
NA,TRBV2,TRBJ1-2,NA,TGTGCCAGCAGTCCCAGCCCTCGGGCCCCCGATGGCTACACCTTC,CASSPSPRAPDGYTF
TRBD2,TRBV19,TRBJ2-1,NA,TGTGCCAGTAGTACCAGACTAGCGGGAACATACAATGAGCAGTTCTTC,CASSTRLAGTYNEQFF
TRBD1,TRBV7-2,TRBJ1-2,few,TGTGCCAGCAGCGCGGGACAGGTTAACTATGGCTACACCTTC,CASSAGQVNYGYTF
TRBD1,TRBV28,TRBJ1-6,few,TGTGCCAGCCACCGGGACAGGGGGCCTAGTAATTCACCCCTCCACTTT,CASHRDRGPSNSPLHF
NA,TRBV7-2,TRBJ1-5,NA,TGTGCCAGCAGCTTGAACCCAGCGCAACTGGGAGTTGAGAATCAGCCCCAGCATTTT,CASSLNPAQLGVENQPQHF
TRBD2,TRBV29-1,TRBJ2-5,NA,TGCAGCGTTGGGGGTGCCACAGCGGGATTGGAGACCCAGTACTTC,CSVGGATAGLETQYF
TRBD2,TRBV2,TRBJ2-1,NA,TGTGCCAGCGGTTCGGGACTAGCGTACAATGAGCAGTTCTTC,CASGSGLAYNEQFF
TRBD1,TRBV12-3/TRBV12-4,TRBJ2-5,NA,TGTGCCAGCAGCCTCTCGTCCGGGGGACAGGGCAAGACCCAGTACTTC,CASSLSSGGQGKTQYF
TRBD2,TRBV4-3,TRBJ2-7,few,TGCGCCAGCAGCCGCCTTCTGGGACTAGCGGGAGAAAACGAGCAGTACTTC,CASSRLLGLAGENEQYF
TRBD2,TRBV27,TRBJ2-1,NA,TGTGCCAGCAGTTTGGGGACTAGCCTCAATGAGCAGTTCTTC,CASSLGTSLNEQFF
NA,TRBV20-1,TRBJ1-5,NA,TGCAGTGCTAGAGATGGGGGTTATCAGCCCCAGCATTTT,CSARDGGYQPQHF
NA,TRBV6-2/TRBV6-3,TRBJ1-5,few,TGTGCCAGCAAGGAGAGGGAGACTCAGCCCCAGCATTTT,CASKERETQPQHF
NA,TRBV20-1,TRBJ1-2,NA,TGCAGTGCCGACCTTCGTCCGAGTATACATGGCTACACCTTC,CSADLRPSIHGYTF
NA,TRBV24-1,TRBJ2-5,NA,TGTGCCACCAGTGATTTGGCCCAGGTCCGGGAGACCCAGTACTTC,CATSDLAQVRETQYF
NA,TRBV12-3/TRBV12-4,TRBJ1-1,NA,TGTGCCAGCAGTTTCAATTCTGAAGCTTTCTTT,CASSFNSEAFF
NA,TRBV4-1,TRBJ2-2,NA,TGCGCCAGCAGCCAATATGGCCATGAGCTGTTTTTT,CASSQYGHELFF
NA,TRBV15,TRBJ1-5,NA,TGTGCCACCAGCATTGGTAGCCAGCCCCAGCATTTT,CATSIGSQPQHF
NA,TRBV7-2,TRBJ1-1,few,TGTGCCAGCAGCTTAGCAATTACGCGGGCTTTCTTT,CASSLAITRAFF
NA,TRBV12-3/TRBV12-4,TRBJ2-5,few,TGTGCCAGCACCCCTCGGTTAGGCAACCGGCAAGAGACCCAGTACTTC,CASTPRLGNRQETQYF
NA,TRBV7-2,TRBJ2-5,NA,TGTGCCAGCAGCGCGGTTAGGGAGACCCAGTACTTC,CASSAVRETQYF
NA,TRBV6-1,TRBJ1-2,NA,TGTGCCAGCAGAGAAGGGAGCAACTATGGCTACACCTTC,CASREGSNYGYTF
TRBD1,TRBV7-2,TRBJ2-7,NA,TGTGCCAGCAGCTTCGGGACAGGCAGGGCCTACGAGCAGTACTTC,CASSFGTGRAYEQYF
NA,TRBV20-1,TRBJ1-1,NA,TGCAGTGCTAGTCGAGTGAACACTGAAGCTTTCTTT,CSASRVNTEAFF
TRBD2,TRBV20-1,TRBJ2-3,NA,TGCAGTGCTTCCGGGGCGGGAGGGCTAATCACAGATACGCAGTATTTT,CSASGAGGLITDTQYF
NA,TRBV7-9,TRBJ1-1,NA,TGTGCCAGCAGACCAGAAGGAGCGAACACTGAAGCTTTCTTT,CASRPEGANTEAFF
TRBD2,TRBV6-1,TRBJ2-1,NA,TGTGCCAGCAGTGAAAGAGCGGGGACTCAGGGTGAGCAGTTCTTC,CASSERAGTQGEQFF
TRBD1,TRBV7-2,TRBJ2-3,NA,TGTGCCGAAATGGGGACAGGGAGTGATACGCAGTATTTT,CAEMGTGSDTQYF
NA,TRBV6-5,TRBJ2-2,few,TGTGCCAGCAGTTACATGGGGGCCTCCACCGGGGAGCTGTTTTTT,CASSYMGASTGELFF
NA,TRBV20-1,TRBJ1-1,NA,TGCAGTGCTAGAGTCGGCTTGAACACTGAAGCTTTCTTT,CSARVGLNTEAFF
TRBD2,TRBV20-1,TRBJ2-7,NA,TGCAGTGCTAGAGGTGTAGCCCGGCAGCGGGGGGCGAGAGAGCAGTACTTC,CSARGVARQRGAREQYF
TRBD1,TRBV19,TRBJ2-2,NA,TGTGCCAGTAGTATGGAGGACAGGGCCACCGGGGAGCTGTTTTTT,CASSMEDRATGELFF
NA,TRBV7-2,TRBJ2-7,few,TGTGCCAGCAGCTTAACCCAGCAGACTCGACTTAAGGAGCAGTACTTC,CASSLTQQTRLKEQYF
NA,TRBV7-2,TRBJ2-3,few,TGTGCCAGCAGCTTATTATCGACAGCCGATACGCAGTATTTT,CASSLLSTADTQYF
TRBD2,TRBV19,TRBJ2-1,NA,TGTGCCAGTAAGGGACTAGCGGGAGCCAAATACAATGAGCAGTTCTTC,CASKGLAGAKYNEQFF
NA,TRBV12-3/TRBV12-4,TRBJ1-5,few,TGTGCCAGCAGTTTAGTTACAGGGAATAGCAATCAGCCCCAGCATTTT,CASSLVTGNSNQPQHF
NA,TRBV7-2,TRBJ2-7,few,TGTGCCAGCAGCTTAGTTCAGGGTTGGGACGAGCAGTACTTC,CASSLVQGWDEQYF
NA,TRBV11-2,TRBJ2-2,NA,TGTGCCAGCAGCTTTCAGGTTATCGGGGAGCTGTTTTTT,CASSFQVIGELFF
NA,TRBV7-8,TRBJ1-3,NA,TGTGCCAGCAGCTTAGATCGTAAGGGAGATGGAAACACCATATATTTT,CASSLDRKGDGNTIYF
TRBD1,TRBV7-9,TRBJ2-1,NA,TGTGCCAGCAGAAAACCGGGACAGCCTTACAATGAGCAGTTCTTC,CASRKPGQPYNEQFF
NA,TRBV5-1,TRBJ2-5,NA,TGCGCCAGCAGCCCAAACGGGGGAAGAGAGACCCAGTACTTC,CASSPNGGRETQYF